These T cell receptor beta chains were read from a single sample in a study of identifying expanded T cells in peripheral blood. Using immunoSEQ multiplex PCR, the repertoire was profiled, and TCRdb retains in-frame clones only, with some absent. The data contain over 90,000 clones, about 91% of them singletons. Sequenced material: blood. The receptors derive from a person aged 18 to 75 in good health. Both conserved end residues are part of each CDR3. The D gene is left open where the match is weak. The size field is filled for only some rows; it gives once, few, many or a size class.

CASSLGAGATEAFF,TGTGCCAGCAGCTTAGGGGCCGGGGCCACTGAAGCTTTCTTT,.,TRBV11-1,TRBJ1-1,.
CSVGGVGNEQFF,TGCAGCGTTGGAGGAGTAGGCAATGAGCAGTTCTTC,.,TRBV29-1,TRBJ2-1,.
CASSVGGRGTEAFF,TGTGCCAGCAGTGTCGGGGGTCGAGGGACTGAAGCTTTCTTT,.,TRBV2,TRBJ1-1,.
CATRQGSYGYTF,TGTGCCACTAGACAGGGCTCCTATGGCTACACCTTC,few,TRBV4-2,TRBJ1-2,TRBD1
CASSEGTSGKTYEQYF,TGTGCCAGCAGTGAAGGGACTAGCGGGAAGACCTACGAGCAGTACTTC,.,TRBV6-1,TRBJ2-7,TRBD2
CASSQDSWNANEKLFF,TGCGCCAGCAGCCAAGACTCTTGGAACGCTAATGAAAAACTGTTTTTT,.,TRBV4-1,TRBJ1-4,.
CASSSGTGGYNEQFF,TGTGCCAGCTCATCCGGGACAGGGGGCTACAATGAGCAGTTCTTC,.,TRBV18,TRBJ2-1,TRBD1
CASSSTGGLRPYEQYF,TGTGCCAGCAGTTCTACAGGGGGACTAAGGCCCTACGAGCAGTACTTC,.,TRBV7-3,TRBJ2-7,.
CASSAGTLDTGELFF,TGTGCCAGCAGTGCAGGGACGCTAGACACCGGGGAGCTGTTTTTT,.,TRBV6-1,TRBJ2-2,.
CASSPLAGSSSTDTQYF,TGTGCCAGCAGCCCTCTAGCGGGGTCCTCTAGCACAGATACGCAGTATTTT,few,TRBV14,TRBJ2-3,TRBD2
CASSPKDWADTQYF,TGTGCCAGCAGCCCCAAGGACTGGGCAGATACGCAGTATTTT,.,TRBV5-8,TRBJ2-3,.
CASSFGPIGAGELFF,TGCGCCAGCAGCTTCGGGCCCATCGGGGCCGGGGAGCTGTTTTTT,.,TRBV5-1,TRBJ2-2,.
CASSPRGLLGNTIYF,TGTGCCAGCAGTCCTCGGGGACTCTTGGGAAACACCATATATTTT,.,TRBV27,TRBJ1-3,.
CASSAAGTGSEKLFF,TGTGCCAGCAGTGCCGCCGGGACAGGCTCCGAAAAACTGTTTTTT,.,TRBV28,TRBJ1-4,TRBD1
CASSLVVRDGNYEQYF,TGTGCCAGCAGCTTAGTGGTCCGGGACGGGAACTACGAGCAGTACTTC,.,TRBV11-2,TRBJ2-7,.
CASSLDRGRSGYTF,TGTGCCAGCAGCTTGGACAGGGGGCGCTCTGGCTACACCTTC,.,TRBV7-2,TRBJ1-2,TRBD1
CAISVAGNTDTQYF,TGTGCCATCAGTGTAGCGGGAAACACAGATACGCAGTATTTT,.,TRBV10-3,TRBJ2-3,TRBD2
CASSFFVGGEKLFF,TGTGCCAGCAGTTTTTTCGTCGGGGGAGAAAAACTGTTTTTT,.,TRBV6-5,TRBJ1-4,.
CASGSGHLYGYTF,TGTGCTAGTGGTTCAGGACACCTCTATGGCTACACCTTC,.,TRBV12-5,TRBJ1-2,.
CASSESPGTVGNTIYF,TGCGCCAGCAGTGAGAGTCCGGGTACAGTTGGAAACACCATATATTTT,.,TRBV10-1,TRBJ1-3,.
CASSQVKAGGPYEQYF,TGCGCCAGCAGCCAAGTAAAAGCGGGAGGGCCCTACGAGCAGTACTTC,.,TRBV4-1,TRBJ2-7,TRBD2
CASSLEGGKAFF,TGTGCCAGCAGCTTAGAGGGAGGGAAGGCTTTCTTT,.,TRBV7-6,TRBJ1-1,.
CASSLLTRGRVNGTEAFF,TGCGCCAGCAGCCTCCTCACCAGGGGGCGGGTAAATGGGACTGAAGCTTTCTTT,.,TRBV4-3,TRBJ1-1,TRBD1
CASSSPWGGDATQYF,TGCGCCAGCAGCTCGCCTTGGGGAGGGGACGCGACCCAGTACTTC,.,TRBV5-1,TRBJ2-5,TRBD2
CASSERIAFF,TGTGCCAGCAGTGAACGGATTGCTTTCTTT,.,TRBV2,TRBJ1-1,.
CASSSSGRQYNEQFF,TGCGCCAGCTCCAGCAGCGGGAGACAATACAATGAGCAGTTCTTC,.,TRBV5-1,TRBJ2-1,TRBD2
CASSSYQWGKLFF,TGTGCCAGCAGCTCTTACCAGTGGGGGAAACTGTTTTTT,once,TRBV7-2,TRBJ1-4,.
CASSLGTGSDTQYF,TGTGCCAGCAGCCTAGGGACAGGGTCAGATACGCAGTATTTT,.,TRBV7-6,TRBJ2-3,TRBD1
CATSRGGASTDTQYF,TGTGCCACCAGCAGGGGAGGAGCTAGCACAGATACGCAGTATTTT,.,TRBV15,TRBJ2-3,.
CASSLRWQGSLNEQFF,TGTGCCAGCAGCTTACGGTGGCAGGGAAGCTTAAATGAGCAGTTCTTC,.,TRBV13,TRBJ2-1,.
CASSPGNSYEQYF,TGTGCCAGCTCACCGGGCAACTCCTACGAGCAGTACTTC,.,TRBV18,TRBJ2-7,.
CASSLEQETQYF,TGCGCCAGCAGCCTGGAGCAAGAGACCCAGTACTTC,.,TRBV10-2,TRBJ2-5,.
CASSPTNRVGEQYF,TGTGCCAGCAGTCCGACAAACAGGGTAGGCGAGCAGTACTTC,once,TRBV6-6,TRBJ2-7,.
CASTPRGGLSDEQYF,TGTGCCAGTACCCCCCGCGGGGGCCTCTCGGACGAGCAGTACTTC,once,TRBV19,TRBJ2-7,.
CASSLGGSGGTDTQYF,TGTGCCAGCAGCTTAGGGGGTAGCGGGGGCACAGATACGCAGTATTTT,.,TRBV7-2,TRBJ2-3,TRBD2
CASSWKVGAEAFF,TGTGCCAGCAGTTGGAAGGTCGGCGCTGAAGCTTTCTTT,.,TRBV28,TRBJ1-1,.
CSAARVHEQYF,TGCAGTGCTGCCAGGGTCCACGAGCAGTACTTC,.,TRBV20-1,TRBJ2-7,.
CASSLSMVNTEAFF,TGTGCCAGCAGCTTAAGCATGGTGAACACTGAAGCTTTCTTT,.,TRBV7-2,TRBJ1-1,.
CAITKETEAFF,TGTGCCATCACAAAGGAGACTGAAGCTTTCTTT,.,TRBV10-3,TRBJ1-1,.
CSVEINSYGYTF,TGCAGCGTTGAAATAAACAGCTATGGCTACACCTTC,.,TRBV29-1,TRBJ1-2,.
CASSYSSGSYNEQFF,TGTGCCAGCAGTTACTCGTCCGGGAGTTACAATGAGCAGTTCTTC,.,TRBV6-5,TRBJ2-1,.
CASSRDREGTGELFF,TGTGCCAGCTCAAGAGACAGGGAGGGCACCGGGGAGCTGTTTTTT,.,TRBV18,TRBJ2-2,.
CASSQQGGGQPQHF,TGTGCCAGCAGCCAACAGGGTGGGGGACAGCCCCAGCATTTT,.,TRBV7-9,TRBJ1-5,.
CASSMGLAVQETQYF,TGTGCCAGTAGTATGGGCCTAGCGGTCCAAGAGACCCAGTACTTC,.,TRBV19,TRBJ2-5,TRBD2
CATNAVADIGSSHSNQPQHF,TGTGCCACCAACGCAGTAGCAGATATAGGTTCGTCCCATAGCAATCAGCCCCAGCATTTT,.,TRBV15,TRBJ1-5,.
CASSLAQGYEEQYF,TGCGCCAGCAGCTTGGCCCAGGGGTACGAGGAGCAGTACTTC,.,TRBV5-1,TRBJ2-7,.
CASSLGVQGSEQFF,TGTGCCAGCAGCTTAGGGGTACAGGGGTCTGAGCAGTTCTTC,.,TRBV7-9,TRBJ2-1,TRBD1
CASSLAGGGTEAFF,TGTGCCAGCAGCTTAGCTGGGGGCGGGACTGAAGCTTTCTTT,.,TRBV11-2,TRBJ1-1,.
CATHPGEERSYEQYF,TGTGCCACTCATCCCGGGGAGGAGCGGTCCTACGAGCAGTACTTC,.,TRBV19,TRBJ2-7,.
CASSIIDKDYGYTF,TGTGCCAGTAGTATAATTGACAAAGACTATGGCTACACCTTC,.,TRBV19,TRBJ1-2,.
CASSLAGTSGRYEQYF,TGTGCCAGCTCACTTGCGGGGACTAGCGGGAGATACGAGCAGTACTTC,.,TRBV18,TRBJ2-7,TRBD2
CASSSGLSSGNTIYF,TGTGCCAGCTCATCGGGGCTGAGCTCTGGAAACACCATATATTTT,.,TRBV18,TRBJ1-3,.
CAITPGQGGNYGYTF,TGTGCCATCACCCCAGGACAGGGAGGAAACTATGGCTACACCTTC,.,TRBV10-3,TRBJ1-2,TRBD1
CASSSGTNSYNEQFF,TGCGCCAGCAGCTCGGGGACAAATTCCTACAATGAGCAGTTCTTC,.,TRBV5-1,TRBJ2-1,.
CASSPDGGTGYGYTF,TGTGCCAGCAGCCCCGATGGCGGGACGGGCTATGGCTACACCTTC,.,TRBV7-2,TRBJ1-2,.
CASSLSRDTTQYF,TGTGCCAGCAGTCTATCCAGGGATACGACCCAGTACTTC,.,TRBV27,TRBJ2-5,.
CAWTRGQGWTEAFF,TGTGCCTGGACCCGGGGGCAGGGCTGGACTGAAGCTTTCTTT,.,TRBV30,TRBJ1-1,.
CASSRPRQGGETQYF,TGTGCCAGCAGCCGACCCAGACAGGGAGGAGAGACCCAGTACTTC,.,TRBV7-9,TRBJ2-5,.
CASSPSRENTEAFF,TGTGCCAGCAGTCCAAGCCGGGAGAACACTGAAGCTTTCTTT,.,TRBV28,TRBJ1-1,.